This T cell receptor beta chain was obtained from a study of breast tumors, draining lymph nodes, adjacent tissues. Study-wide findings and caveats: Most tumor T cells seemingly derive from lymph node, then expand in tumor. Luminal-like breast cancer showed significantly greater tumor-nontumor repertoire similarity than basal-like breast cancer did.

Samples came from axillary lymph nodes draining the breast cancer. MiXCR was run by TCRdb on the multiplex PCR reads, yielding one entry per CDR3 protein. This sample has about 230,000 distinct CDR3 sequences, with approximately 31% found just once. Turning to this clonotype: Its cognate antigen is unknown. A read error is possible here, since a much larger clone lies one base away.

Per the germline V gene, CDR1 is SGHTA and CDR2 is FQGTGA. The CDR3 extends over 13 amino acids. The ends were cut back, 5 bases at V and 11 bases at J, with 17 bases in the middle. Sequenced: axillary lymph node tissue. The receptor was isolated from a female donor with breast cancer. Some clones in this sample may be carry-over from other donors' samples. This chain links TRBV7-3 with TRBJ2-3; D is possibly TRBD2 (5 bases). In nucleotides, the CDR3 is TGTGCCAGCAGCCGATCTAGCCCCAATATGCAGTATTTT. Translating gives CASSRSSPNMQYF.